The 8 T cell receptor beta chains below come from one sample, sequenced in a study of cytotoxic CD8 clonotypes in ibrutinib-treated CLL (dated by TCRdb to the early 2020s). This specimen's time point label, per the study, means: less than 30 months on ibrutinib. The library came from the immunoSEQ multiplex PCR assay. TCRdb took over this immuneACCESS table, retaining in-frame rearrangements with V and J assigned. Such tables are incomplete; in checked studies, under half of the missing clones stem from an unresolved V gene, and the remainder is unexplained. The sample has a few hundred thousand clones on record, roughly 70% of them singletons. 15% to 17% of the sample belongs to the ten largest clones. The source was PBMCs, collected after 24 months of ibrutinib treatment. These receptor sequences come from a human donor with chronic lymphocytic leukemia.

CDR3 region: CASTPLGRTSTDTQYF. Here the CDR3 DNA reads TGTGCCAGTACACCTCTGGGGCGCACTAGCACAGATACGCAGTATTTT. The chain uses TRBV9 and TRBJ2-3; TRBD1 might be the D (5 bases). V gave up 8 bases and J gave up 0 bases, with 19 bases separating them. Germline CDR1 reads SGDLS; CDR2 reads YYNGEE. The CDR3 has 16 amino acids.

This clone was observed a few times. The J gene is TRBJ2-5, the V gene TRBV10-3; D uncertain. CDR1 and CDR2 (germline): ENHRY, SYGVKD. Deletions cut 2 bases from V and 2 bases from J, with 9 bases between. The CDR3 loop spans 14 amino acids. The CDR3 reads CAISERNRQETQYF. The CDR3 bases are TGTGCCATCAGTGAGCGGAACAGACAAGAGACCCAGTACTTC.

The V gene is TRBV18, the J gene TRBJ2-3; TRBD2 agrees at 8 bases. After removal of 6 bases from V and 2 bases from J, the junction contained 10 bases not matched to a gene. The CDR3 is made up of 16 amino acids. In germline, CDR1 is KGHSH, CDR2 LQKENI. Here the CDR3 DNA reads TGTGCCAGCTCCCCCCTACTAGCGGAGTACACAGATACGCAGTATTTT. Translation gives CASSPLLAEYTDTQYF. The full variable domain, its missing parts supplied by reference TRBV18 and TRBJ2-3, is NAGVMQNPRHLVRRRGQEARLRCSPMKGHSHVYWYRQLPEEGLKFMVYLQKENIIDESGMPKERFSAEFPKEGPSILRIQQVVRGDSAAYFCASSPLLAEYTDTQYFGPGTRLTVL.

The chain uses TRBV30 and TRBJ2-7; the D gene could be TRBD1 or TRBD2 (5 bases each). CDR1 GTSNPN and CDR2 SVGIG come from the germline V gene (reference sequence). The CDR3 runs to 12 residues. V was pared by 0 bases and J by 12 bases, with 15 bases between. The CDR3 here is CAWSVGTQYWYF. CDR3 in DNA: TGTGCCTGGAGTGTAGGGACGCAGTATTGGTACTTC.

The chain links TRBV27 to TRBJ2-7; D assignment may be TRBD1 or TRBD2 (5 bases each). V gave up 3 bases and J gave up 5 bases, with 14 bases separating them. Germline-derived CDR1 and CDR2 are MNHEY and SMNVEV (reference sequence). CDR3 size: 14 residues. The CDR3 DNA is TGTGCCAGCAGTTTCTTCCAGGGACGGAACGAGCAGTACTTC. Translated: CASSFFQGRNEQYF.

In its sample, this clone was seen a few times. This chain links TRBV27 with TRBJ2-2; TRBD2 agrees at 10 bases. Germline loops: CDR1 MNHEY, CDR2 SMNVEV (reference sequence). This CDR3 has 14 residues. The trim removed 6 bases at V and 6 bases at J, leaving 4 bases unmatched. The CDR3 DNA is TGTGCCAGCAGACGGACTAGCGGTCCCGGGGAGCTGTTTTTT. Translated, it gives CASRRTSGPGELFF.

The chain joins TRBV7-9 to TRBJ2-2, with D uncertain. There are 13 residues in the CDR3. The V gene's germline CDR1 is SEHNR and CDR2 FQNEAQ (reference sequence). Trimming took off 5 bases at V and 2 bases at J, with 6 bases between the two ends. The CDR3 loop is CASSPFNTGELFF. For the CDR3, the DNA is TGTGCCAGCAGCCCATTCAACACCGGGGAGCTGTTTTTT.

This sequence joins TRBV6-5 and TRBJ1-1, with 9 bases aligning to TRBD1. Germline assignment: CDR1 MNHEY and CDR2 SVGAGI. With V trimmed by 7 bases and J by 6 bases, 12 bases remained unmatched. There are 15 residues in the CDR3. In DNA form, the CDR3 reads TGTGCCAGCACTTGGCCTGGACAGGGGATCCCTGAAGCTTTCTTT. It translates to CASTWPGQGIPEAFF.